The T cell receptor (beta chain) under discussion was sequenced for a study of cytomegalovirus exposure and HLA in healthy donors. Notes on the study in general: Roughly uniform sequencing depth across donors was assumed, possibly incorrectly. The dataset shows that most TCR sequences were rare, while some public TCRs occurred in many donors.

Donors were nominally healthy when sampled, though unrecorded immune exposures were likely. Concerning this clone: Its antigen is unknown.

Germline values: CDR1 SGHAT, CDR2 FQNNGV. CDR3 size: 13 residues. V was trimmed by 1 base and J by 6 bases, leaving 9 bases between them. 60 Vbeta and 13 Jbeta primers were used in PCR. Assay: immunoSEQ multiplex PCR; the TCRdb copy retains only in-frame clones and omits some. The sample holds 140,000 to 150,000 clones; 80% are singletons and the top ten take roughly 4.7%. Sequencing was performed on PBMCs. The sequence derives from a man between 35 and 55 years old in good health and CMV-seronegative. The chain has TRBV11-2 and TRBJ1-1, with D maybe TRBD1 (6 bases). CDR3 sequence (DNA): TGTGCCAGCAGCTTAGCAGGGGTCGCTGAAGCTTTCTTT. Amino acids: CASSLAGVAEAFF.